The table lists the clone carrying this TCR beta chain with many counts. Antigen: not known. V lost 3 bases and J 5 bases, leaving 14 bases between the germline ends. The CDR3 loop spans 14 amino acids. The germline CDR1 and CDR2 sequences are MDHEN and SYDVKM. Synthesis of cDNA was accomplished via 5'RACE employing 10-nucleotide random UMIs. Via MiXCR, TCRdb re-called the 5' RACE reads, giving one row per CDR3 protein. This table has about 60,000 distinct CDR3 sequences, less than 10% appearing once. The sample originates from a study of neurological immune-mediated disorders. Broader study findings: Private repertoires in all groups were suggested by the finding that expanded clones across subjects shared no CDR3 amino acid sequences. Multiple sclerosis, the disease with the least TCR clonal expansion, fell below healthy controls, whereas HTLV-1-associated myelopathy showed the most.

Time point here: longitudinal time-point 2. Unsorted libraries were derived from 2 million PBMCs stored at -80 C. Sample: PBMCs. V usage is TRBV28 and J usage is TRBJ2-7; the D call may be TRBD1 or TRBD2 (6 bases each). This TCR was sampled from a man younger than 40 in good health. The DNA of the CDR3 is TGTGCCAGCAGTTTCGGCAGGGGAGGTGACGAGCAGTACTTC. Its translation is CASSFGRGGDEQYF.